Detailed here is one T cell receptor (beta chain). The target antigen is unknown. Germline loops: CDR1 SGHVS, CDR2 FQNEAQ. The CDR3 loop spans 13 amino acids. The V end was cut by 10 bases, the J end by 4 bases, with 17 bases between. The data belong to a study of OX40 agonist ivuxolimab in advanced cancers. Study context: At 82.7% male, the cohort had a mean age of approximately 64 years, ranging from roughly 20 to 85.

Broader study findings: Partial responders at 0.1-3.0 mg/kg showed near-lowest clonal expansion. There were also nonresponders showing low normalized T-cell clonal expansion. There were, on average, more expanded clones in CD8+ T cells than in CD4+.

Profiling relied on immunoSEQ multiplex PCR, and the TCRdb table lists in-frame clones only, not all of them. In the table there are over 90,000 clones, under 90% of which are singletons. This TCR was recovered from an adult with an advanced solid tumor such as melanoma, head and neck, liver or kidney cancer. The rearrangement uses TRBV7-8 and TRBJ2-7, with D possibly being TRBD2 (5 bases). This specimen was CD4+ or CD8+ T cells sorted from blood, taken in a trial of the OX40 agonist ivuxolimab. DNA of the CDR3: TGTGCCACCGAGGACGGAGGTCTTTACGAGCAGTACTTC. Amino acids: CATEDGGLYEQYF.